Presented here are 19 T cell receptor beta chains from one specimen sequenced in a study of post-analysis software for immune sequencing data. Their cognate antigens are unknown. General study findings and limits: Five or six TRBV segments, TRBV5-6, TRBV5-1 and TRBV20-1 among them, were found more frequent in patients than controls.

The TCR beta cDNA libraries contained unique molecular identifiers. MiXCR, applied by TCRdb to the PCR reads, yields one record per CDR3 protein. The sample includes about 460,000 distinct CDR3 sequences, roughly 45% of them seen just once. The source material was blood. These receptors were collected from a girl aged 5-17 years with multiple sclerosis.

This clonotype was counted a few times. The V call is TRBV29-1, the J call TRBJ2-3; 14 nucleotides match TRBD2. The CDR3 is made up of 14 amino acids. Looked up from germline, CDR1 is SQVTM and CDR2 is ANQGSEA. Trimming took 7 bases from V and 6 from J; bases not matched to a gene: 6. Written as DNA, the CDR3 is TGCAGCGGGGGGACTAGCGGGAGTAAGGATACGCAGTATTTT. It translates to CSGGTSGSKDTQYF.

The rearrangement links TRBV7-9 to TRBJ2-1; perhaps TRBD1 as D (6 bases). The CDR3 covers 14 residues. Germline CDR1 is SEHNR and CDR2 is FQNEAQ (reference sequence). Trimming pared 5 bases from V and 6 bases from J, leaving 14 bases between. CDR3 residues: CASSTRDTSNEQFF. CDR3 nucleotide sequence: TGTGCCAGCAGCACCCGGGACACTAGCAATGAGCAGTTCTTC.

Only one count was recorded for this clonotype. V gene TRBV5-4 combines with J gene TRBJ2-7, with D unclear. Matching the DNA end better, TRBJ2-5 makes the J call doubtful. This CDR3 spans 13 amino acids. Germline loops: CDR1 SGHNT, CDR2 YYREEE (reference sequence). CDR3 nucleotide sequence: TGTGCCAGCAGCGATCATAGGGAAGAGACCCAGTACTTC. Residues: CASSDHREETQYF.

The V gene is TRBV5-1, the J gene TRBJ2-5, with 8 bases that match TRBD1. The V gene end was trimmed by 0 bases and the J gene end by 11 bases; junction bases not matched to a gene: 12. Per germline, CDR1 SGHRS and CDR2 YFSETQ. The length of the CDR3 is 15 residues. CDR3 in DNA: TGCGCCAGCAGCTTGGAACCGCAGGGGGCCGGAGAGCAGTACTTC. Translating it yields CASSLEPQGAGEQYF.

CDR3 sequence reads: CSASSASGAEQYF. CDR3 DNA sequence: TGCAGTGCTAGTAGCGCTAGCGGAGCTGAGCAGTACTTC. The J gene is TRBJ2-7, the V gene TRBV20-1; 7 positions match TRBD2. V was clipped by 3 bases and J by 7 bases; unmatched bases: 9. This CDR3 contains 13 residues. CDR1 and CDR2 (germline): DFQATT, SNEGSKA (reference sequence).

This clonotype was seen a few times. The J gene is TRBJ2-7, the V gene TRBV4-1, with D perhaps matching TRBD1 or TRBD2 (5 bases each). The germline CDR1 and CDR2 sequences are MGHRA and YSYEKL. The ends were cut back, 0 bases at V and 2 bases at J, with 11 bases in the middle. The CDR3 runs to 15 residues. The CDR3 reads CASSQESQGAYEQYF. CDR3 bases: TGCGCCAGCAGCCAAGAATCCCAGGGAGCCTACGAGCAGTACTTC.

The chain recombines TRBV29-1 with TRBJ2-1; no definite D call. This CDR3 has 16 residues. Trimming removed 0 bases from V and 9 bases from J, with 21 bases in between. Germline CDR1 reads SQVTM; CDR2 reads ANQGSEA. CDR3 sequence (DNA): TGCAGCGTTGAAGATCGGCGGAGACGGGTCAGGAGTGAGCAGTTCTTC. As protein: CSVEDRRRRVRSEQFF.

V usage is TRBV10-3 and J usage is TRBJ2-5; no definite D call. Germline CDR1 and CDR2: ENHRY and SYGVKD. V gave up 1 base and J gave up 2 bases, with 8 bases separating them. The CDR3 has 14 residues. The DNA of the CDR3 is TGTGCCATCAGTGAGTACAGAACGCAAGAGACCCAGTACTTC. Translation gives CAISEYRTQETQYF.

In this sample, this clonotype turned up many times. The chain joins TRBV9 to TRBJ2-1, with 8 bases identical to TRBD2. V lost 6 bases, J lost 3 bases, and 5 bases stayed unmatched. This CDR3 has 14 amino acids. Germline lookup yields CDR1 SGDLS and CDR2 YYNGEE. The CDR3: CASNQAGDYNEQFF. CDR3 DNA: TGTGCCAGCAACCAAGCGGGAGACTACAATGAGCAGTTCTTC.

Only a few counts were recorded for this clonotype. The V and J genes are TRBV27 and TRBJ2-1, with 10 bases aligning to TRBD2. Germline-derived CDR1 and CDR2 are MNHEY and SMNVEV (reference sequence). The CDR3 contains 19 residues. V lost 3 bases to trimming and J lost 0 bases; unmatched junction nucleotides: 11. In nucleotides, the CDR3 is TGTGCCAGCAGTTTCTACGGGACTAGCGATATTAGCTCCTACAATGAGCAGTTCTTC. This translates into CASSFYGTSDISSYNEQFF.

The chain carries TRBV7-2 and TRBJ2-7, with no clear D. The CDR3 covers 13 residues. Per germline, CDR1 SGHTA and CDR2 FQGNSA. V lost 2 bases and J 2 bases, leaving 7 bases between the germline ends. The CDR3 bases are TGTGCCAGCAGCTTATTAGATGCCTACGAGCAGTACTTC. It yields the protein CASSLLDAYEQYF.

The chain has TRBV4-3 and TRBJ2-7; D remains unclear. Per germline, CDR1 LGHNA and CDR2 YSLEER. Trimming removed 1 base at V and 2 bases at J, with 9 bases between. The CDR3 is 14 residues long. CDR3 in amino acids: CASSQGTSTYEQYF. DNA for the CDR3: TGCGCCAGCAGCCAAGGCACAAGTACCTACGAGCAGTACTTC.

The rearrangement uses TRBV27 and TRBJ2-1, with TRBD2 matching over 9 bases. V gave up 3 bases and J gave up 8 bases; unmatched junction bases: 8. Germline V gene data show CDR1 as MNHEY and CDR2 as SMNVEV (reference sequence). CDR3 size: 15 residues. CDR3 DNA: TGTGCCAGCAGTTTTGGCGGGAGGGCCGGAGATGAGCAGTTCTTC. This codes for CASSFGGRAGDEQFF.

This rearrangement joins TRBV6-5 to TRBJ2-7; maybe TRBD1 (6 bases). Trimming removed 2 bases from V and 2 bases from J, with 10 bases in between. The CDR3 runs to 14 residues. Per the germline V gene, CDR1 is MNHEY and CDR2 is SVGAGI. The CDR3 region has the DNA TGTGCCAGCAGTTACCGGGACAAAGCCTACGAGCAGTACTTC. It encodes CASSYRDKAYEQYF.

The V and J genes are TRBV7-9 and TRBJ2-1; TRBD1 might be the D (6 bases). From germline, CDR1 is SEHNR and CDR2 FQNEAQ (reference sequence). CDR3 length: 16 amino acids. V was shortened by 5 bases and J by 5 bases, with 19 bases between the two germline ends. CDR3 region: CASSIPRDILNNEQFF. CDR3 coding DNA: TGTGCCAGCAGCATACCCCGGGACATCCTAAACAATGAGCAGTTCTTC.

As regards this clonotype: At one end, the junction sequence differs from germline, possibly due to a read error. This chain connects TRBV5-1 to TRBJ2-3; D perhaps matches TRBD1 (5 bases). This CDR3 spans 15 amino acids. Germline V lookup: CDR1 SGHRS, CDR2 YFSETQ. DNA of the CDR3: TGCGCCTGCAGCCCTGGGGCAGGGCCCACAGATACGCAGTATTTT. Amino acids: CACSPGAGPTDTQYF.

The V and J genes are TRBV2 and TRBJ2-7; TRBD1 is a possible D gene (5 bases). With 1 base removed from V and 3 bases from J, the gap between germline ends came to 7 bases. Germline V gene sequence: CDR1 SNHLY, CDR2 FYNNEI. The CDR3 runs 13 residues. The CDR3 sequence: CASSEEDIYEQYF. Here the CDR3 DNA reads TGTGCCAGCAGTGAAGAGGACATCTACGAGCAGTACTTC.

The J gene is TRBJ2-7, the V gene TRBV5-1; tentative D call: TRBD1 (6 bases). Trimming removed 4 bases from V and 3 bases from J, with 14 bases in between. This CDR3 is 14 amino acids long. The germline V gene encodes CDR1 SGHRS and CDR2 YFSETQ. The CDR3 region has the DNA TGCGCCAGCAGCGAATACAGGGTAAGCTACGAGCAGTACTTC. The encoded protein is CASSEYRVSYEQYF.

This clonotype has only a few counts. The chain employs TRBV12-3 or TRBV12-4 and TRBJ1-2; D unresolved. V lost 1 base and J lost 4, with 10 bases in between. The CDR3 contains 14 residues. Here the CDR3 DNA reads TGTGCCAGCAGTTTAGACGGTCTCCCCTATGGCTACACCTTC. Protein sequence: CASSLDGLPYGYTF.